This T cell receptor beta chain was obtained from a study of CD8 T cells in Susac syndrome. RNA was extracted with the RNeasy kit, and a quantity of about 0.45 to 1 ug was reverse transcribed using random hexamers. TCRdb re-called the immunoSEQ multiplex PCR reads through MiXCR, storing one row per CDR3 protein. The sample holds 150,000 to 200,000 distinct CDR3 sequences, around 93% seen once. Sequencing of TCR beta drew on CD8+ and CD4+ T cells from blood. This CDR3 region has 15 residues. Between the trimmed V and J ends, which lost 0 bases and 4 bases, there was a span of 15 bases. The germline V gene has CDR1 DFQATT and CDR2 SNEGSKA (reference sequence).

The receptor comes from a human donor with multiple sclerosis. V usage is TRBV20-1 and J usage is TRBJ1-2; no firm D call. What was sequenced was CD4+ T cells from PBMCs. The CDR3 here is CSARDPRKTLYGYTF. The CDR3 DNA reads TGCAGTGCTAGAGATCCGCGGAAAACTCTCTATGGCTACACCTTC.